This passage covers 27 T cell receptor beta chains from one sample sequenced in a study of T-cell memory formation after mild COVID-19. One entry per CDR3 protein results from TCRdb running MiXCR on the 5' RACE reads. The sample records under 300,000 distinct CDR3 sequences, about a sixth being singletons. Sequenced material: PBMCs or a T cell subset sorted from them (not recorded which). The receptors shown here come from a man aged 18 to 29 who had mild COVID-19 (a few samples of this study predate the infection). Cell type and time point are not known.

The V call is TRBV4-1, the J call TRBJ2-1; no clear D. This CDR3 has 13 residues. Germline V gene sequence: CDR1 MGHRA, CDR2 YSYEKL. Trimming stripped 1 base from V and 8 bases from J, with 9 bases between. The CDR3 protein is CASSQVLLHEQFF. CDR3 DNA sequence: TGCGCCAGCAGCCAAGTGTTGCTGCATGAGCAGTTCTTC.

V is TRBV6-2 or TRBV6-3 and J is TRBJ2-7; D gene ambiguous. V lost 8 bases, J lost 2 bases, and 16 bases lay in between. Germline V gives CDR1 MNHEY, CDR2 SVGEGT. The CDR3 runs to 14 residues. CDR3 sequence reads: CASLFAAPPYEQYF. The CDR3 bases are TGTGCCAGCCTCTTCGCTGCCCCACCCTACGAGCAGTACTTC.

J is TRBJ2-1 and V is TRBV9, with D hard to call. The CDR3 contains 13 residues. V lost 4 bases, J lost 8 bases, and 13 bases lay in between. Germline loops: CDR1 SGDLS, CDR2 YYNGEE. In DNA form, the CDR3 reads TGTGCCAGCAGCTCTTTGGCTTCCCATGAGCAGTTCTTC. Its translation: CASSSLASHEQFF. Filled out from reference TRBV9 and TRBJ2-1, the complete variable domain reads DSGVTQTPKHLITATGQRVTLRCSPRSGDLSVYWYQQSLDQGLQFLIQYYNGEERAKGNILERFSAQQFPDLHSELNLSSLELGDSALYFCASSSLASHEQFFGPGTRLTVL.

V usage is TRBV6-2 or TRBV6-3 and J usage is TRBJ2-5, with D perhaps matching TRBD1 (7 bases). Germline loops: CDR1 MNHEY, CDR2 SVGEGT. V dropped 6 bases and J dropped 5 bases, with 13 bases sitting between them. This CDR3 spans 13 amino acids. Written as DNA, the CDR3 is TGTGCCAGCAGCAAGACAGGGAGGGAGACCCAGTACTTC. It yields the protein CASSKTGRETQYF.

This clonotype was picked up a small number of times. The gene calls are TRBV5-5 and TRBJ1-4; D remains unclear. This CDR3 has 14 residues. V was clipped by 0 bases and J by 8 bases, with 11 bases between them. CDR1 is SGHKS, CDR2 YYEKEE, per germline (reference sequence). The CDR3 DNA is TGTGCCAGCAGCTTGGCGGCGTACGAGGAAAAACTGTTTTTT. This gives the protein CASSLAAYEEKLFF.

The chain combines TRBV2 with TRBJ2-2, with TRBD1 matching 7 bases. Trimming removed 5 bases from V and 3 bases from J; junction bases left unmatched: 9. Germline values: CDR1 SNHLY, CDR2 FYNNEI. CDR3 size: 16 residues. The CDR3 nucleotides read TGTGCCAGCAGTCTACAGGGGAAAGGATACACCGGGGAGCTGTTTTTT. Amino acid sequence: CASSLQGKGYTGELFF. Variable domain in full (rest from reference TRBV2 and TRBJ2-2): EPEVTQTPSHQVTQMGQEVILRCVPISNHLYFYWYRQILGQKVEFLVSFYNNEISEKSEIFDDQFSVERPDGSNFTLKIRSTKLEDSAMYFCASSLQGKGYTGELFFGEGSRLTVL.

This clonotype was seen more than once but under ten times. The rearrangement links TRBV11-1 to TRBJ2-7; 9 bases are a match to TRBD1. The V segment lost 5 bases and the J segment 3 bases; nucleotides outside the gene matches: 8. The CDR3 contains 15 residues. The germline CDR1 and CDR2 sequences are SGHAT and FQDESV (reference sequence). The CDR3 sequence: CASSTRTGVRYEQYF. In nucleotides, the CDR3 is TGTGCCAGCAGCACCCGGACAGGGGTTCGCTACGAGCAGTACTTC.

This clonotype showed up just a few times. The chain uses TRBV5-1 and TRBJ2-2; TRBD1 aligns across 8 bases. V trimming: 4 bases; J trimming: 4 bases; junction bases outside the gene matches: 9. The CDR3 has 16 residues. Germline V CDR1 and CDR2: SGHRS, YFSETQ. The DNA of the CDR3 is TGCGCCAGCAGCCTAATAGGACAGGGAAGCACCGGGGAGCTGTTTTTT. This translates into CASSLIGQGSTGELFF.

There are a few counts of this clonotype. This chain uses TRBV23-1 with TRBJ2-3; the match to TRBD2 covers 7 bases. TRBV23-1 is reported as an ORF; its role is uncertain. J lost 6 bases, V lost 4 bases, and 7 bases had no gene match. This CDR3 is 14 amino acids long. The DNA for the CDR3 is TGCGCCAGCAGTCCTTGCGGGGGATCGGATACGCAGTATTTT. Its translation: CASSPCGGSDTQYF.

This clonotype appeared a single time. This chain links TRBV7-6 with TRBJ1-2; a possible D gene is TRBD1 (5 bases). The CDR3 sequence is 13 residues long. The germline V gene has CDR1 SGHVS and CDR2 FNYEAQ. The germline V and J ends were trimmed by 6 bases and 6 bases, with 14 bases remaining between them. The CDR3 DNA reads TGTGCCAGCAGGGAGTGGGGGGGAGATGGCTACACCTTC. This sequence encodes CASREWGGDGYTF.

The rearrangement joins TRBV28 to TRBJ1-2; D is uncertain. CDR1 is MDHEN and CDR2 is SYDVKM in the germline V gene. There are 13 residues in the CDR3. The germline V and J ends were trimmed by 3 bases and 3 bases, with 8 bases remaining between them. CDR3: CASSLTQHYGYTF. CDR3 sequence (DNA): TGTGCCAGCAGTTTGACCCAGCACTATGGCTACACCTTC.

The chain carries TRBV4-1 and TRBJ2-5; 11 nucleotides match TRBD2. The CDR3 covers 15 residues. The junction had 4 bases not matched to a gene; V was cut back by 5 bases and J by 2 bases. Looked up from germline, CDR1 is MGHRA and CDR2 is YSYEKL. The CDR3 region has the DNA TGCGCCAGCAGCAATAGCGGGGGGGCTCAAGAGACCCAGTACTTC. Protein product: CASSNSGGAQETQYF.

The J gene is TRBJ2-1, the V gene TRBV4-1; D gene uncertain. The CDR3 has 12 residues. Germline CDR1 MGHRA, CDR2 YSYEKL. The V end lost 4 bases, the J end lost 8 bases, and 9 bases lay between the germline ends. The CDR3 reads CASSPLGYEQFF. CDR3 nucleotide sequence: TGCGCCAGCAGCCCCTTAGGGTATGAGCAGTTCTTC.

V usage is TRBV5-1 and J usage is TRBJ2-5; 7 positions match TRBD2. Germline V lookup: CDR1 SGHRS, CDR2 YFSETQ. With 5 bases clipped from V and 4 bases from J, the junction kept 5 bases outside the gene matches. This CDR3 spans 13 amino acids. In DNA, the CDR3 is TGCGCCAGCAGAGGCCTAGCGGTAGAGACCCAGTACTTC. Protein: CASRGLAVETQYF.

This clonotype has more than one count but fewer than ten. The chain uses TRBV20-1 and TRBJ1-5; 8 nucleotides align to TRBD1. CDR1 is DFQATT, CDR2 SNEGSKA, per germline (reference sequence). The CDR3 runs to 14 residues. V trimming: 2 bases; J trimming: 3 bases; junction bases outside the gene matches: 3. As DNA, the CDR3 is TGCAGTGCTAGACCGGGACAGGACAATCAGCCCCAGCATTTT. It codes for CSARPGQDNQPQHF.

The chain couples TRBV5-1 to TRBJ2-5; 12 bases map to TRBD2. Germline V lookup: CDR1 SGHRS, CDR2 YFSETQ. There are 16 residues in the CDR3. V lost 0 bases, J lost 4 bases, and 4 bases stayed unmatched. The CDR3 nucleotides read TGCGCCAGCAGCTTGGGCACGACTAGCGGGGGAGAGACCCAGTACTTC. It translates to CASSLGTTSGGETQYF.

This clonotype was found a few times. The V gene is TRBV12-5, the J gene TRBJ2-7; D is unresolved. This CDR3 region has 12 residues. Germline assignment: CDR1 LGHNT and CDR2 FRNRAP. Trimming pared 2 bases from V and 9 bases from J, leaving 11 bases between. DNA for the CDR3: TGTGCTAGTGGTTTGCTAGATTTAGGGCAGTACTTC. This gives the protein CASGLLDLGQYF.

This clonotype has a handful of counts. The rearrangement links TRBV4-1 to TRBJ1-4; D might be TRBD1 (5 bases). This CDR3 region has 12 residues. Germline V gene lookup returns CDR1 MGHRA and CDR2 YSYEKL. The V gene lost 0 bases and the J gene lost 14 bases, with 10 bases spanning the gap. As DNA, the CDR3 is TGCGCCAGCAGCCAAGATGCGGGGCGGCTGTTTTTT. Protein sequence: CASSQDAGRLFF.

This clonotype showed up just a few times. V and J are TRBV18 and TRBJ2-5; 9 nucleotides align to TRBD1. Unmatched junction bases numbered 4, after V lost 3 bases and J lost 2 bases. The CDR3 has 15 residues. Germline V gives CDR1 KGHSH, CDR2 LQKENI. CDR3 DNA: TGTGCCAGCTCACCCTTGACAGGGGGTCAAGAGACCCAGTACTTC. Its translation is CASSPLTGGQETQYF.

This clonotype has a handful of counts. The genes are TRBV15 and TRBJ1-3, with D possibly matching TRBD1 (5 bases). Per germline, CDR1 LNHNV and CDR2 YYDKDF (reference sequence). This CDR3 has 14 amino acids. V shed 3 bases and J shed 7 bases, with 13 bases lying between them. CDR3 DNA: TGTGCCACCAGCAGCACGGGAAAGGGGAACACCATATATTTT. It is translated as CATSSTGKGNTIYF.

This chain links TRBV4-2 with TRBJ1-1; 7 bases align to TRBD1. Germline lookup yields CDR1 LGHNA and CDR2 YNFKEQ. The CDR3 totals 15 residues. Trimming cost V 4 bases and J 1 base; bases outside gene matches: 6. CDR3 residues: CASSRDRAPNTEAFF. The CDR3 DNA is TGTGCCAGCAGCCGCGACAGGGCGCCGAACACTGAAGCTTTCTTT.

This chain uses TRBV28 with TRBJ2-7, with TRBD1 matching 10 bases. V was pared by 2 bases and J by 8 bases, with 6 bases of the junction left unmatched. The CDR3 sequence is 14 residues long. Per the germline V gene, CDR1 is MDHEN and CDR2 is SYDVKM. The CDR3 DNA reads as TGTGCCAGCAGTTTAGCGGGACAGGGGTTGAAGCAGTACGTC. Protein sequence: CASSLAGQGLKQYV.

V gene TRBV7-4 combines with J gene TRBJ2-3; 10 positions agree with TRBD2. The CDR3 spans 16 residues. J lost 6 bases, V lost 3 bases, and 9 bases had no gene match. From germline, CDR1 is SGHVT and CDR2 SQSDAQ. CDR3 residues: CASSFLAGGESDTQYF. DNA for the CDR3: TGTGCCAGCAGCTTTTTAGCGGGGGGTGAATCGGATACGCAGTATTTT.

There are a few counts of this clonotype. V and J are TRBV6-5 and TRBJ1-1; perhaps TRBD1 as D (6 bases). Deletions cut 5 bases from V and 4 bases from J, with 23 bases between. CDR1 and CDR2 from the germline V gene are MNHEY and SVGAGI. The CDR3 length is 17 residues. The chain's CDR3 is CASSVSRTETFGTEAFF. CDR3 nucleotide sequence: TGTGCCAGCAGTGTATCTCGGACAGAGACTTTTGGCACTGAAGCTTTCTTT.

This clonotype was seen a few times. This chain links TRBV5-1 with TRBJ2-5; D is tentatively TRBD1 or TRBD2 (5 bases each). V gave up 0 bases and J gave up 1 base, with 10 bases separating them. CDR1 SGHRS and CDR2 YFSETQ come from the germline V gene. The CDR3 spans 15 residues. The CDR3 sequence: CASSLAGTTQETQYF. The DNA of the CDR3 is TGCGCCAGCAGCTTGGCCGGGACGACCCAAGAGACCCAGTACTTC.

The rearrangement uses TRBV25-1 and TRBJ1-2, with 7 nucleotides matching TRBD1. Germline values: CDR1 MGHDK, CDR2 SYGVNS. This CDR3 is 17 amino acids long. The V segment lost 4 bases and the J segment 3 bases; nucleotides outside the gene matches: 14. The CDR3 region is CASSGSRYGQVHYGYTF. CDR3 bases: TGTGCCAGCAGTGGTTCCCGCTATGGACAGGTCCACTATGGCTACACCTTC.

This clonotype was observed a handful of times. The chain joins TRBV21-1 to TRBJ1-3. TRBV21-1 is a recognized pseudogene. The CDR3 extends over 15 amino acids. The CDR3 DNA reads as TGTGCCAGCAGCAAATGGCCGGAGTTTGAAAACACCATATATTTT. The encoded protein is CASSKWPEFENTIYF.